Listed below are T cell receptor beta chains from one sample, sequenced in a study of T cells in localized non-small cell lung cancer. Clones were sequenced by immunoSEQ multiplex PCR, and TCRdb holds only the in-frame ones, with some missing. Here the sample spans around 50,000 clones, 86% being singletons. This specimen was peripheral blood, taken before any cancer treatment. These receptors were obtained from a male donor aged 60 or over with stage III squamous cell lung carcinoma. The CDR3 runs from the conserved cysteine through the conserved F or W. The D gene is left open where the match is weak. Not every row has a clone size; where given, it reads once, few, many or a size class.

abundance: .; d_gene: .; v_gene: TRBV9; j_gene: TRBJ1-6; CDR3nt: TGTGCCAGCAGCGTAGAACCCCTGAGTGGCAATTCACCCCTCCACTTT; CDR3aa: CASSVEPLSGNSPLHF
abundance: .; d_gene: .; v_gene: TRBV29-1; j_gene: TRBJ1-1; CDR3nt: TGCAGCGTTCGAGGGGCTCTGAACACTGAAGCTTTCTTT; CDR3aa: CSVRGALNTEAFF
abundance: .; d_gene: .; v_gene: TRBV7-2; j_gene: TRBJ2-5; CDR3nt: TGTGCCAGCAGCTCGGGCGGAGAGACCCAGTACTTC; CDR3aa: CASSSGGETQYF
abundance: once; d_gene: .; v_gene: TRBV7-7; j_gene: TRBJ1-2; CDR3nt: TGTGCCAGCAGCTTAGGTCGGGCGGGGGCGAACACCTTC; CDR3aa: CASSLGRAGANTF
abundance: .; d_gene: .; v_gene: TRBV18; j_gene: TRBJ2-3; CDR3nt: TGTGCCAGCTCACCCAGCACAGATACGCAGTATTTT; CDR3aa: CASSPSTDTQYF
abundance: .; d_gene: .; v_gene: TRBV5-1; j_gene: TRBJ1-2; CDR3nt: TGCGCCAGCAGCCGGGACGGACGCTATGGCTACACCTTC; CDR3aa: CASSRDGRYGYTF
abundance: .; d_gene: .; v_gene: TRBV6-6; j_gene: TRBJ1-1; CDR3nt: TGTGCCAGCAGCCCCAGTGGGGTTGAGGCTTTCTTT; CDR3aa: CASSPSGVEAFF
abundance: .; d_gene: .; v_gene: TRBV30; j_gene: TRBJ2-7; CDR3nt: TGTGCCTGGAGACACGGATCGGGTGCCTACGAGCAGTACTTC; CDR3aa: CAWRHGSGAYEQYF
abundance: once; d_gene: .; v_gene: TRBV6-1; j_gene: TRBJ1-5; CDR3nt: TGTGCCAGCAGTGTGGGGGGGAGCAATCAGCCCCAGCATTTT; CDR3aa: CASSVGGSNQPQHF
abundance: few; d_gene: .; v_gene: TRBV27; j_gene: TRBJ2-3; CDR3nt: TGTGCCAGCAGTTTATCTTGGCAGCGGACCACAGATACGCAGTATTTT; CDR3aa: CASSLSWQRTTDTQYF
abundance: .; d_gene: .; v_gene: TRBV11-3; j_gene: TRBJ2-6; CDR3nt: TGTGCCAGCAGCACATTCTTATCTCGACAAAGTCGGGCCAACGTCCTGACTTTC; CDR3aa: CASSTFLSRQSRANVLTF
abundance: .; d_gene: .; v_gene: TRBV19; j_gene: TRBJ1-5; CDR3nt: TGTGCCAGTAAAGAGACGTACAATCAGCCCCAGCATTTT; CDR3aa: CASKETYNQPQHF
abundance: .; d_gene: .; v_gene: TRBV27; j_gene: TRBJ1-1; CDR3nt: TGTGCCAGCAGTTTAAGTTGGGGACCAACTGAAGCTTTCTTT; CDR3aa: CASSLSWGPTEAFF
abundance: .; d_gene: .; v_gene: TRBV19; j_gene: TRBJ1-5; CDR3nt: TGTGCCAGTAGTATCTCACCCGGAGGGGTGGGTCAGCCCCAGCATTTT; CDR3aa: CASSISPGGVGQPQHF
abundance: .; d_gene: TRBD1; v_gene: TRBV18; j_gene: TRBJ2-7; CDR3nt: TGTGCCAGCTCACCACTGAGACAGGGGCCGATGAACGAGCAGTACTTC; CDR3aa: CASSPLRQGPMNEQYF